This T cell receptor (beta chain) was sequenced in a study of molecular identifiers for immune sequencing clone quantification. The CDR3 extends over 14 amino acids. CDR1 is LNHDA, CDR2 SQIVND, per germline (reference sequence). The V gene end was trimmed by 5 bases and the J gene end by 5 bases; junction bases not matched to a gene: 3. Methods described previously were used for bulk TCR libraries, and listed TCR primers were applied. TCRdb re-called the PCR reads with MiXCR, one entry per CDR3 protein. The data contain about half a million distinct CDR3 sequences, around 23% of them singletons. Sequenced sample: naive CD8+ T cells from blood, with Jurkat cell RNA spiked in. The subset here: FACS-sorted CD8+CD4-CCR7+CD45RA+ naive T cells. This chain connects TRBV19 to TRBJ2-1; 10 nucleotides line up with TRBD2. This TCR was recovered from a human donor in good health. Some libraries in this study had Jurkat cell RNA spiked in. Here the CDR3 DNA reads TGTGCCAGTAGTCTAGCGGGGGAGAACAATGAGCAGTTCTTC. Translating gives CASSLAGENNEQFF.